This T cell receptor (beta chain) was retrieved from a study of identical twins. Study conclusions and caveats: With beta out-of-frame sequences, excess sharing by twins was weaker.

TCRdb reprocessed the 5' RACE reads with MiXCR, giving one entry per CDR3 protein. The sample carries hundreds of thousands of distinct CDR3 sequences, around 6% recorded once. All donors comprised healthy Caucasians. This clonotype turned up a few times. Its cognate antigen is unknown. Germline V gene sequence: CDR1 LGHNA, CDR2 YSLEER. The CDR3 totals 15 residues. Germline trimming cut 2 bases from V and 3 bases from J; bases unmatched to any gene: 4. The V gene is TRBV4-3, the J gene TRBJ2-3, with 8 bases identical to TRBD2. This clonotype originated in a man aged 18 to 30 in good health. The material sequenced was naive T cells sorted from blood. CDR3 amino acids: CASSQTGGPTDTQYF. The DNA of the CDR3 is TGCGCCAGCAGCCAAACGGGAGGGCCGACAGATACGCAGTATTTT.